Following are 10 T cell receptor beta chains from one sample sequenced in a study of a mutant IDH1 vaccine in newly diagnosed glioma. Their specific antigens are unknown. The repertoire was sequenced with immunoSEQ multiplex PCR; TCRdb's copy has only in-frame clones and lacks some. The data hold about 60,000 clones, with around 80% observed a single time. Stated time point: week 35, safety follow-up. What each vaccine dose contained was 300 ug of mutant IDH1 20-mer peptide, accompanied by topical imiquimod. The material sequenced was PBMCs, taken from a glioma patient whose treatment included an IDH1 peptide vaccine. The receptors were sampled from a man younger than 45 with glioma.

In its sample, this clone was seen once. V usage is TRBV15 and J usage is TRBJ1-5; TRBD1 aligns across 9 bases. The CDR3 is 18 amino acids. Germline V gene data show CDR1 as LNHNV and CDR2 as YYDKDF (reference sequence). V was pared by 0 bases and J by 6 bases, with 12 bases of the junction left unmatched. The CDR3 spells CATSRERGTGPFGQPQHF. DNA of the CDR3: TGTGCCACCAGCAGAGAAAGAGGGACAGGGCCTTTTGGTCAGCCCCAGCATTTT. The whole variable domain, filled in from reference TRBV15 and TRBJ1-5, reads DAMVIQNPRYQVTQFGKPVTLSCSQTLNHNVMYWYQQKSSQAPKLLFHYYDKDFNNEADTPDNFQSRRPNTSFCFLDIRSPGLGDTAMYLCATSRERGTGPFGQPQHFGDGTRLSIL.

This clone was counted once. The chain recombines TRBV11-2 with TRBJ1-2, with D hard to call. This CDR3 has 14 amino acids. The ends were cut back, 5 bases at V and 8 bases at J, with 18 bases in the middle. Germline V gives CDR1 SGHAT, CDR2 FQNNGV. CDR3 region: CASSPTSLKSGYTF. CDR3 DNA: TGTGCCAGCAGCCCAACATCCCTAAAGAGCGGCTACACCTTC. Looking up the rest from reference TRBV11-2 and TRBJ1-2 gives the full variable domain: EAGVAQSPRYKIIEKRQSVAFWCNPISGHATLYWYQQILGQGPKLLIQFQNNGVVDDSQLPKDRFSAERLKGVDSTLKIQPAKLEDSAVYLCASSPTSLKSGYTFGSGTRLTVV.

The table lists this clone with a count of one. V usage is TRBV10-3 and J usage is TRBJ2-5, with 11 nucleotides matching TRBD2. J was trimmed by 4 bases and V by 0 bases; bases with no gene match: 4. This CDR3 has 16 amino acids. Germline V gene lookup returns CDR1 ENHRY and CDR2 SYGVKD. The CDR3 protein is CAISESTSGELETQYF. The CDR3 DNA reads as TGTGCCATCAGTGAGTCGACTAGCGGGGAATTAGAGACCCAGTACTTC.

The gene calls are TRBV7-8 and TRBJ1-5; the match to TRBD1 covers 7 bases. This CDR3 is 15 amino acids long. J lost 4 bases, V lost 3 bases, and 6 bases had no gene match. Germline V lookup: CDR1 SGHVS, CDR2 FQNEAQ. CDR3 nucleotides: TGTGCCAGCAGCTTGGGACAGAGCCCTAATCAGCCCCAGCATTTT. It codes for CASSLGQSPNQPQHF. Combining the CDR3 with reference TRBV7-8 and TRBJ1-5 gives the whole variable domain GAGVSQSPRYKVAKRGQDVALRCDPISGHVSLFWYQQALGQGPEFLTYFQNEAQLDKSGLPSDRFFAERPEGSVSTLKIQRTQQEDSAVYLCASSLGQSPNQPQHFGDGTRLSIL.

V gene TRBV30 combines with J gene TRBJ1-4, with D possibly being TRBD1 (5 bases). CDR3 size: 17 residues. The V end lost 0 bases, the J end lost 4 bases, and 18 bases lay between the germline ends. Looked up from germline, CDR1 is GTSNPN and CDR2 is SVGIG (reference sequence). This chain's CDR3 is CAWSVGTELGGNEKLFF. The DNA for the CDR3 is TGTGCCTGGAGTGTCGGAACGGAACTGGGGGGTAATGAAAAACTGTTTTTT. The complete variable domain, with remaining parts taken from reference TRBV30 and TRBJ1-4, reads SQTIHQWPATLVQPVGSPLSLECTVEGTSNPNLYWYRQAAGRGLQLLFYSVGIGQISSEVPQNLSASRPQDRQFILSSKKLLLSDSGFYLCAWSVGTELGGNEKLFFGSGTQLSVL.

This chain links TRBV28 with TRBJ1-4; TRBD1 is a possible D gene (5 bases). Germline lookup yields CDR1 MDHEN and CDR2 SYDVKM. This CDR3 has 16 amino acids. V was pared by 6 bases and J by 8 bases, with 22 bases between. CDR3 loop: CASRPRTPIREEKLFF. CDR3 coding DNA: TGTGCCAGCAGGCCCCGGACACCTATCCGGGAGGAAAAACTGTTTTTT.

The gene calls are TRBV19 and TRBJ1-5; no clear D. V lost 0 bases, J lost 3 bases, and 9 bases lay in between. This CDR3 comprises 15 residues. CDR1 and CDR2 from the germline V gene are LNHDA and SQIVND (reference sequence). CDR3 sequence (DNA): TGTGCCAGTAGTATAGATCCTTTGCCCAATCAGCCCCAGCATTTT. This codes for CASSIDPLPNQPQHF. The variable domain in full, completed from reference TRBV19 and TRBJ1-5, reads DGGITQSPKYLFRKEGQNVTLSCEQNLNHDAMYWYRQDPGQGLRLIYYSQIVNDFQKGDIAEGYSVSREKKESFPLTVTSAQKNPTAFYLCASSIDPLPNQPQHFGDGTRLSIL.

The chain is built from TRBV5-4 and TRBJ1-1, with D hard to call. V was pared by 0 bases and J by 4 bases, with 13 bases between. The CDR3 consists of 15 residues. CDR1 is SGHNT and CDR2 is YYREEE in the germline V gene (reference sequence). The CDR3 DNA follows: TGTGCCAGCAGCTTGGCGGTTATGCGGAGCACTGAAGCTTTCTTT. It yields the protein CASSLAVMRSTEAFF.

The rearrangement links TRBV5-1 to TRBJ2-5, with 11 nucleotides matching TRBD2. CDR1 is SGHRS and CDR2 is YFSETQ in the germline V gene. After removal of 3 bases from V and 1 base from J, the junction contained 5 bases not matched to a gene. The CDR3 sequence is 16 residues long. The CDR3 spells CASSSGTSGPQETQYF. The CDR3 DNA sequence: TGCGCCAGCAGCTCTGGGACTAGCGGTCCCCAAGAGACCCAGTACTTC.

The V call is TRBV7-9, the J call TRBJ1-4, with D tentatively TRBD1 (6 bases). Germline CDR1 and CDR2: SEHNR and FQNEAQ (reference sequence). V was trimmed by 5 bases and J by 4 bases, leaving 20 bases between them. The length of the CDR3 is 17 residues. CDR3 residues: CASSRRGGQLVNEKLFF. Written as DNA, the CDR3 is TGTGCCAGCAGCAGACGGGGCGGACAGCTTGTTAATGAAAAACTGTTTTTT.